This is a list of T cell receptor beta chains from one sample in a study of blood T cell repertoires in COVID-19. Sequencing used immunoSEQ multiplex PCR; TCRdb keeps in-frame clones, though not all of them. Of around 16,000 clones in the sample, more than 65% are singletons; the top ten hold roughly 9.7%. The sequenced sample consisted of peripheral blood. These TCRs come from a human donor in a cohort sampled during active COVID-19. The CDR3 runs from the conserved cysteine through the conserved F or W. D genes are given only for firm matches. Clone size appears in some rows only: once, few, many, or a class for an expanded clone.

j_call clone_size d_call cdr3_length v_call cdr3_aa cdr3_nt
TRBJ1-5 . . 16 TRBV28 CASSLPPRQANQPQHF TGTGCCAGCAGTTTGCCCCCCCGGCAGGCGAATCAGCCCCAGCATTTT
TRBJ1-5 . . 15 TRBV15 CATSRDFGGAQPQHF TGTGCCACCAGCAGAGATTTTGGGGGCGCGCAGCCCCAGCATTTT
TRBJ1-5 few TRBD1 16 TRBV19 CASTPGQGRSNQPQHF TGTGCCAGTACCCCAGGACAGGGAAGGAGCAATCAGCCCCAGCATTTT
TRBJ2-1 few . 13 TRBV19 CASSMFGDNEQFF TGTGCCAGTAGTATGTTCGGAGACAATGAGCAGTTCTTC
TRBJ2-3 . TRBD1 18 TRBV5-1 CASSLRGRDPSSTDTQYF TGCGCCAGCAGCTTGAGGGGGCGCGATCCCTCTAGCACAGATACGCAGTATTTT
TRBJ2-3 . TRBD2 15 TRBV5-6 CASTASGGVTDTQYF TGTGCCAGCACGGCTAGCGGGGGTGTCACAGATACGCAGTATTTT
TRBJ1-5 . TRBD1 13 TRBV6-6 CATRQGANQPQHF TGTGCCACTAGACAGGGGGCAAATCAGCCCCAGCATTTT
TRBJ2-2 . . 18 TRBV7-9 CASSYIGGTASNTGELFF TGTGCCAGCAGCTACATAGGAGGGACAGCCAGTAACACCGGGGAGCTGTTTTTT
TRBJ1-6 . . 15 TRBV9 CASSGSRTENSPLHF TGTGCCAGCAGCGGTTCACGGACAGAGAATTCACCCCTCCACTTT
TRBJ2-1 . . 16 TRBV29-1 CSAQARVWGLHNEQFF TGCAGCGCTCAGGCACGGGTCTGGGGGCTACACAATGAGCAGTTCTTC
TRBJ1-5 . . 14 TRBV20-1 CSASKGGSNQPQHF TGCAGTGCTAGTAAAGGGGGTAGCAATCAGCCCCAGCATTTT
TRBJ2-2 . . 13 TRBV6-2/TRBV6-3 CASSSRRAGELFF TGTGCCAGCAGTTCCCGGAGGGCCGGGGAGCTGTTTTTT
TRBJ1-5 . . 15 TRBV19 CASMAGGGRNQPQHF TGTGCCAGTATGGCCGGGGGGGGGCGCAATCAGCCCCAGCATTTT
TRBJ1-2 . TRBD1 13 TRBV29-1 CSVQGTGVPGYTF TGCAGCGTCCAGGGGACAGGGGTCCCGGGCTACACCTTC
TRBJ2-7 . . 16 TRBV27 CASSLSEGAQAYEQYF TGTGCCAGCAGTTTATCGGAGGGGGCGCAGGCCTACGAGCAGTACTTC